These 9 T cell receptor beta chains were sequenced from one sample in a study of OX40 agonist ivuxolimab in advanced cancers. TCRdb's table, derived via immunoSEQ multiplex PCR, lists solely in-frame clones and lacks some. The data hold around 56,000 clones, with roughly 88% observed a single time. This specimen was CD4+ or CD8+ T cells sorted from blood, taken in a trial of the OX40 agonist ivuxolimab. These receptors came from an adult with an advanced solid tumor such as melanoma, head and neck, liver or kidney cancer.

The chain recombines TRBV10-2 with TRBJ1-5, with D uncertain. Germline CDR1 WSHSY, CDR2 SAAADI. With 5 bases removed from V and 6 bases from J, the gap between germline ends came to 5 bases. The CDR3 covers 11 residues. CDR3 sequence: CASSPLQPQHF. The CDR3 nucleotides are TGCGCCAGCAGTCCCCTTCAGCCCCAGCATTTT.

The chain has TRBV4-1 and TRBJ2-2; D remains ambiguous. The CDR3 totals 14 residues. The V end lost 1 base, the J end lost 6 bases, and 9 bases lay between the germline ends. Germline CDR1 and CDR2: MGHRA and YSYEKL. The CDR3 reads CASSQGDSAGELFF. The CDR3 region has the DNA TGCGCCAGCAGCCAAGGTGATTCGGCCGGGGAGCTGTTTTTT.

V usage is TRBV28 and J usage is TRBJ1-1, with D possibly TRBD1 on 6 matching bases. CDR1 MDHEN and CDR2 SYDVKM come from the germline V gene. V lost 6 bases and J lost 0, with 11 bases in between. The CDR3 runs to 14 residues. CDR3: CASRVGGMNTEAFF. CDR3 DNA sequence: TGTGCCAGCAGGGTTGGGGGCATGAACACTGAAGCTTTCTTT.

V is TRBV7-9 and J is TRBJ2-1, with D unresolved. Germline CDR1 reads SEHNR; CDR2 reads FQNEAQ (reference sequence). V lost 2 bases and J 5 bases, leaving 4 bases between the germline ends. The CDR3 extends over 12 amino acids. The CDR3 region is CASSLLDNEQFF. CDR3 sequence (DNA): TGTGCCAGCAGCTTATTAGACAATGAGCAGTTCTTC. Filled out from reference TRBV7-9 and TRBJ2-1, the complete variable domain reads DTGVSQNPRHKITKRGQNVTFRCDPISEHNRLYWYRQTLGQGPEFLTYFQNEAQLEKSRLLSDRFSAERPKGSFSTLEIQRTEQGDSAMYLCASSLLDNEQFFGPGTRLTVL.

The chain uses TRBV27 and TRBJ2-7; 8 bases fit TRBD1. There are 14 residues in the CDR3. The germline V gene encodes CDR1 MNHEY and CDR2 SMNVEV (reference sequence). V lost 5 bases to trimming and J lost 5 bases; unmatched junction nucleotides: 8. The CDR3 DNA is TGTGCCAGCAGTAGCCGGACAGGGCCCAACGAGCAGTACTTC. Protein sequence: CASSSRTGPNEQYF.

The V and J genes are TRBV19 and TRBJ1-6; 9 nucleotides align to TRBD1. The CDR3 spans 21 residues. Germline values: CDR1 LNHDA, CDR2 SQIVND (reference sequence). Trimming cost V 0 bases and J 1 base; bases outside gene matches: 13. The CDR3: CASSIESRDRDYKSYNSPLHF. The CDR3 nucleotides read TGTGCCAGTAGTATAGAGTCCCGGGACAGGGATTACAAGTCCTATAATTCACCCCTCCACTTT.

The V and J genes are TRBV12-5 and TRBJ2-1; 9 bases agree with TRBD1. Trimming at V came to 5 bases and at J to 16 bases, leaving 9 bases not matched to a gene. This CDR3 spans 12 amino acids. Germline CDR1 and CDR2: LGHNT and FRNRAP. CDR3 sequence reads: CASGHPGQGEFF. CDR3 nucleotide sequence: TGTGCTAGTGGTCACCCGGGACAGGGTGAATTCTTC.

The CDR3 protein is CASSLGQGDWSYEQYF. The CDR3 region has the DNA TGCGCCAGCAGCTTGGGACAGGGCGATTGGTCCTACGAGCAGTACTTC. The rearrangement joins TRBV5-1 to TRBJ2-7; TRBD1 agrees at 7 bases. Germline V gene lookup returns CDR1 SGHRS and CDR2 YFSETQ. V gave up 0 bases and J gave up 1 base; unmatched junction bases: 7. The CDR3 length is 16 residues.

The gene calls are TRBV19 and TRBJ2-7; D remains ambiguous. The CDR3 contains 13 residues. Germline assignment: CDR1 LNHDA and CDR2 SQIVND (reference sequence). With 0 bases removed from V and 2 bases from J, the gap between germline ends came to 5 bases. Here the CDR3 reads CASSIDITYEQYV. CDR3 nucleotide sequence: TGTGCCAGTAGTATAGACATAACCTACGAGCAGTACGTC.